This is a list of T cell receptor beta chains from one sample in a study of radiotherapy plus CTLA-4 blockade in lung cancer. Sequencing used immunoSEQ multiplex PCR; TCRdb keeps in-frame clones, though not all of them. The sample holds approximately 89,000 clones; 78% are singletons and the top ten take approximately 3.9%. This specimen consisted of peripheral blood, obtained from a patient treated with radiotherapy plus ipilimumab. The source of these receptors is a human donor with non-small cell lung cancer who had a partial response to radiotherapy plus ipilimumab. Some clones in this sample may be carry-over from other donors' samples. The CDR3 runs from the conserved cysteine through the conserved F or W. Each record gives: V gene, D gene, J gene, clone size, CDR3 protein, CDR3 DNA. D genes are given only for firm matches. A row's size may be missing; if present it is once, few, many or a size class.

V gene: TRBV28
D gene: TRBD1
J gene: TRBJ2-7
clone size: .
CDR3 protein: CASSLRQGDEQYF
CDR3 DNA: TGTGCCAGCAGTTTGCGACAGGGTGATGAGCAGTACTTC

V gene: TRBV28
D gene: TRBD2
J gene: TRBJ2-7
clone size: .
CDR3 protein: CASANLAGRLGVSYEQYF
CDR3 DNA: TGTGCCAGCGCTAACCTAGCGGGGAGGCTTGGGGTCTCCTACGAGCAGTACTTC

V gene: TRBV4-1
D gene: TRBD1
J gene: TRBJ2-5
clone size: .
CDR3 protein: CASSLSGQVQETQYF
CDR3 DNA: TGCGCCAGCAGCCTATCCGGACAGGTCCAAGAGACCCAGTACTTC

V gene: TRBV18
D gene: TRBD1
J gene: TRBJ2-7
clone size: .
CDR3 protein: CASSPWTGGSYEQYF
CDR3 DNA: TGTGCCAGCTCACCCTGGACAGGGGGTTCGTACGAGCAGTACTTC

V gene: TRBV5-1
D gene: .
J gene: TRBJ1-1
clone size: .
CDR3 protein: CASSLGANTLNTEAFF
CDR3 DNA: TGCGCCAGCAGCTTGGGGGCCAATACCCTGAACACTGAAGCTTTCTTT

V gene: TRBV11-1
D gene: .
J gene: TRBJ2-2
clone size: once
CDR3 protein: CASSLRVSGELFF
CDR3 DNA: TGTGCCAGCAGCCTTAGAGTCTCCGGGGAGCTGTTTTTT

V gene: TRBV7-9
D gene: TRBD1
J gene: TRBJ2-1
clone size: few
CDR3 protein: CASSRQGNEQFF
CDR3 DNA: TGTGCCAGCAGCCGACAGGGGAATGAGCAGTTCTTC

V gene: TRBV9
D gene: TRBD2
J gene: TRBJ2-1
clone size: .
CDR3 protein: CASSVGLAGAAFF
CDR3 DNA: TGTGCCAGCAGCGTAGGACTAGCGGGGGCAGCGTTCTTC

V gene: TRBV5-1
D gene: .
J gene: TRBJ1-1
clone size: .
CDR3 protein: CASSTQSGNTEAFF
CDR3 DNA: TGCGCCAGCTCGACCCAGTCAGGGAACACTGAAGCTTTCTTT

V gene: TRBV19
D gene: .
J gene: TRBJ1-5
clone size: .
CDR3 protein: CASSIDGTPHNQPQHF
CDR3 DNA: TGTGCCAGTAGTATAGATGGGACACCACACAATCAGCCCCAGCATTTT

V gene: TRBV18
D gene: .
J gene: TRBJ2-1
clone size: .
CDR3 protein: CASSPIGNYNEQFF
CDR3 DNA: TGTGCCAGCTCACCCATCGGTAACTACAATGAGCAGTTCTTC